The 8 T cell receptor beta chains listed next were all sequenced from one sample in a study of OX40 agonist ivuxolimab in advanced cancers. Generated by immunoSEQ multiplex PCR, the TCRdb table keeps only in-frame clones and is missing some. There are more than 50,000 clones in the sample; 65% to 90% occur only once, and 0.85% to 0.95% lies in the top ten. The sample in question was CD4+ or CD8+ T cells sorted from blood, obtained in a trial of the OX40 agonist ivuxolimab. These TCRs come from an adult with an advanced solid tumor such as melanoma, head and neck, liver or kidney cancer.

V and J are TRBV19 and TRBJ2-1; D remains ambiguous. Germline values: CDR1 LNHDA, CDR2 SQIVND (reference sequence). Trimming removed 4 bases from V and 7 bases from J, with 17 bases in between. The CDR3 length is 15 residues. The CDR3 DNA sequence: TGTGCCAGTAGTAGGACGGCCAGGCCTCAAAATGAGCAGTTCTTC. This codes for CASSRTARPQNEQFF.

The chain links TRBV19 to TRBJ2-2; TRBD1 agrees at 7 bases. The CDR3 totals 16 residues. V trimming: 6 bases; J trimming: 5 bases; junction bases outside the gene matches: 12. Germline V gives CDR1 LNHDA, CDR2 SQIVND (reference sequence). CDR3 bases: TGTGCCAGTAGACGAGGTCAAGACAGGGTAACCGGGGAGCTGTTTTTT. As protein: CASRRGQDRVTGELFF.

This clone was observed a single time. This chain links TRBV10-3 with TRBJ2-7; the match to TRBD1 covers 7 bases. The germline gives CDR1 ENHRY, CDR2 SYGVKD. Trimming at V came to 6 bases and at J to 3 bases, leaving 8 bases not matched to a gene. The CDR3 contains 14 residues. The CDR3 loop is CAISGEPGGYEQYF. CDR3 sequence (DNA): TGTGCCATCAGCGGGGAGCCAGGGGGCTACGAGCAGTACTTC.

The chain uses TRBV7-6 and TRBJ2-7; 7 bases are a match to TRBD1. Germline CDR1 is SGHVS and CDR2 is FNYEAQ. V was clipped by 2 bases and J by 9 bases; unmatched bases: 7. This CDR3 contains 13 residues. Written as DNA, the CDR3 is TGTGCCAGCAGCTTATCCCCACAGGGGTTGCAGTACTTC. Residues: CASSLSPQGLQYF. The full variable domain, with the rest looked up from reference TRBV7-6 and TRBJ2-7, is GAGVSQSPRYKVTKRGQDVALRCDPISGHVSLYWYRQALGQGPEFLTYFNYEAQQDKSGLPNDRFSAERPEGSISTLTIQRTEQRDSAMYRCASSLSPQGLQYFGPGTRLTVT.

This clone came up a few times. V gene TRBV5-1 combines with J gene TRBJ1-1, with no clear D. From germline, CDR1 is SGHRS and CDR2 YFSETQ. The CDR3 has 15 amino acids. V dropped 4 bases and J dropped 0 bases, with 13 bases sitting between them. The DNA of the CDR3 is TGCGCCAGCAGCATTGTCGGCTCCATGAACACTGAAGCTTTCTTT. As protein: CASSIVGSMNTEAFF.

The genes are TRBV18 and TRBJ1-6; no clear D gene. The germline V gene has CDR1 KGHSH and CDR2 LQKENI. The V end was cut by 8 bases, the J end by 2 bases, with 10 bases between. The CDR3 sequence is 14 residues long. The CDR3 here is CASVQGTYNSPLHF. The CDR3 DNA sequence: TGTGCCAGCGTGCAAGGAACCTATAATTCACCCCTCCACTTT. Based on the CDR3 plus reference TRBV18 and TRBJ1-6, the full variable domain is NAGVMQNPRHLVRRRGQEARLRCSPMKGHSHVYWYRQLPEEGLKFMVYLQKENIIDESGMPKERFSAEFPKEGPSILRIQQVVRGDSAAYFCASVQGTYNSPLHFGNGTRLTVT.

The V call is TRBV28, the J call TRBJ1-5; the D gene is possibly TRBD1 (5 bases). The CDR3 is 14 residues long. Trimming removed 3 bases at V and 5 bases at J, with 11 bases between. Germline CDR1 and CDR2: MDHEN and SYDVKM. CDR3 nucleotide sequence: TGTGCCAGCAGTTTCGGGCAGGGACATCAGCCCCAGCATTTT. Amino acids: CASSFGQGHQPQHF. The whole variable domain, filled in from reference TRBV28 and TRBJ1-5, reads DVKVTQSSRYLVKRTGEKVFLECVQDMDHENMFWYRQDPGLGLRLIYFSYDVKMKEKGDIPEGYSVSREKKERFSLILESASTNQTSMYLCASSFGQGHQPQHFGDGTRLSIL.

This clone was detected only a few times. The chain carries TRBV25-1 and TRBJ1-1; D unclear. Germline-derived CDR1 and CDR2 are MGHDK and SYGVNS. Trimming shortened V by 2 bases and J by 1 base, and 5 bases separated the two germline ends. CDR3 length: 13 amino acids. Here the CDR3 reads CASSEGANTEAFF. The CDR3 DNA sequence: TGTGCCAGCAGTGAAGGAGCGAACACTGAAGCTTTCTTT.